The sequence of this T cell receptor beta chain was determined in a study of shared clonotypes between healthy human individuals. Germline loops: CDR1 MNHEY, CDR2 SMNVEV (reference sequence). V lost 8 bases and J 3 bases, leaving 7 bases between the germline ends. This CDR3 region has 12 residues. A word on this clone: Antigen specificity is unknown.

Study results and limitations: Generation of non-shared clonotypes was less probable than generation of clonotypes shared by all four donors. Blood alone was sampled, and tissue repertoires likely differ.

Some clones are missing from TCRdb's copy, which holds only in-frame ones; the method was immunoSEQ multiplex PCR. The sample lists about 2.4 million clones, 93% seen once, with approximately 0.37% in the top ten. The chain recombines TRBV27 with TRBJ1-4; D ambiguous. The receptor was isolated from a young man in good health. Some clones in this sample may be carry-over from other donors' samples. The specimen sequenced was naive CD4+ T cells from PBMCs. The sample's subset: CD45RA+ positively selected. The CDR3 sequence is CASGRANEKLFF. The CDR3 nucleotides read TGTGCCAGCGGGAGGGCTAATGAAAAACTGTTTTTT.